What follows are 20 T cell receptor beta chains derived from one specimen sequenced in a study of T-cell memory formation after mild COVID-19. TCRdb called the 5' RACE reads again in MiXCR, with one record for every CDR3 protein. Of about 340,000 distinct CDR3 sequences listed, 20% are singletons. Sequenced sample: PBMCs or a T cell subset sorted from them (not recorded which). The receptors shown here come from a man between 18 and 29 years old who had mild COVID-19 (a few samples of this study predate the infection). Cell type and time point are not known.

This clonotype turned up a few times. V usage is TRBV11-1 and J usage is TRBJ2-5; tentatively, D is TRBD1 or TRBD2 (5 bases each). V lost 3 bases and J lost 9, with 11 bases in between. The CDR3 has 12 residues. The germline CDR1 and CDR2 sequences are SGHAT and FQDESV (reference sequence). Written as DNA, the CDR3 is TGTGCCAGCAGCTTTACGGGACCAGCCCAGTACTTC. This encodes CASSFTGPAQYF.

V is TRBV3-1 and J is TRBJ2-7; D is undetermined. The germline gives CDR1 LGHDT, CDR2 YNNKEL (reference sequence). Trimming removed 3 bases at V and 3 bases at J, with 6 bases between. There are 12 residues in the CDR3. For the CDR3, the DNA is TGTGCCAGCAGCCATCCGGACTACGAGCAGTACGTC. Translating gives CASSHPDYEQYV.

This clonotype was detected a few times. The chain recombines TRBV9 with TRBJ2-5; perhaps D is TRBD1 or TRBD2 (5 bases each). The V gene lost 2 bases and the J gene lost 1 base, with 12 bases spanning the gap. CDR3 length equals 15 residues. Germline lookup yields CDR1 SGDLS and CDR2 YYNGEE. DNA for the CDR3: TGTGCCAGCAGCGTCGGGACGGTGGTCCAAGAGACCCAGTACTTC. Encoded protein: CASSVGTVVQETQYF.

In this sample, this clonotype turned up a few times. The V call is TRBV6-2 or TRBV6-3, the J call TRBJ1-6; perhaps TRBD1 as D (6 bases). V lost 5 bases and J 5 bases, leaving 10 bases between the germline ends. The CDR3 consists of 14 residues. Germline V lookup: CDR1 MNHEY, CDR2 SVGEGT. The CDR3: CASSPTGNNSPLHF. As DNA, the CDR3 is TGTGCCAGCAGTCCGACAGGCAATAATTCACCCCTCCACTTT.

The CDR3 is CASSLPTISLTDTQYF. The CDR3 nucleotides are TGCGCCAGCAGCTTGCCGACTATCTCGCTTACAGATACGCAGTATTTT. The J gene is TRBJ2-3, the V gene TRBV5-1, with TRBD2 as a possible D gene (5 bases). The germline V and J ends were trimmed by 1 base and 3 bases, with 15 bases remaining between them. This CDR3 comprises 16 residues. Germline assignment: CDR1 SGHRS and CDR2 YFSETQ.

The table lists this clonotype with a few counts. J is TRBJ2-5 and V is TRBV4-1; D is undetermined. V lost 2 bases and J lost 2, with 15 bases in between. The CDR3 covers 16 residues. Germline V CDR1 and CDR2: MGHRA, YSYEKL. This chain's CDR3 is CASSQRSTPQQETQYF. CDR3 in DNA: TGCGCCAGCAGCCAACGGAGCACACCGCAACAAGAGACCCAGTACTTC.

The CDR3 sequence is CASSRRGRVETAEQYF. The CDR3 region has the DNA TGCGCCAGCAGCCGGCGGGGGAGAGTGGAAACCGCCGAGCAGTACTTC. The J gene is TRBJ2-7, the V gene TRBV5-1, with TRBD2 identical over 7 bases. The CDR3 length is 16 residues. Germline values: CDR1 SGHRS, CDR2 YFSETQ. J lost 6 bases, V lost 4 bases, and 16 bases had no gene match.

This clonotype came up a few times. V gene TRBV5-6 combines with J gene TRBJ2-7; D unclear. CDR3 length: 11 amino acids. Germline CDR1 reads SGHDT; CDR2 reads YYEEEE. V lost 1 base to trimming and J lost 5 bases, with 4 bases between them. CDR3 DNA: TGTGCCAGCAGCTTGTACCACGAGCAGTACTTC. Amino acids: CASSLYHEQYF. Looking up the rest from reference TRBV5-6 and TRBJ2-7 gives the full variable domain: DAGVTQSPTHLIKTRGQQVTLRCSPKSGHDTVSWYQQALGQGPQFIFQYYEEEERQRGNFPDRFSGHQFPNYSSELNVNALLLGDSALYLCASSLYHEQYFGPGTRLTVT.

The chain joins TRBV6-1 to TRBJ1-5; D remains ambiguous. Germline CDR1 MNHNS, CDR2 SASEGT. CDR3 size: 15 residues. Trimming stripped 4 bases from V and 0 bases from J, with 10 bases between. As DNA, the CDR3 is TGTGCCAGCAGTGGCGAGACGAGTAGCAATCAGCCCCAGCATTTT. Translating it yields CASSGETSSNQPQHF.

This clonotype has just a few counts. The chain combines TRBV12-3 or TRBV12-4 with TRBJ1-3, with D unresolved. With 3 bases removed from V and 7 bases from J, the gap between germline ends came to 10 bases. This CDR3 comprises 13 residues. CDR3 bases: TGTGCCAGCAGTTTGTCACTGGAGAACACCATATATTTT. Protein product: CASSLSLENTIYF.

The chain recombines TRBV6-2 or TRBV6-3 with TRBJ2-6; no firm D call. V was pared by 7 bases and J by 1 base, with 5 bases between. This CDR3 is built from 13 residues. Germline lookup yields CDR1 MNHEY and CDR2 SVGEGT. The CDR3 sequence: CASIESGANVLTF. The CDR3 bases are TGTGCCAGCATCGAATCTGGGGCCAACGTCCTGACTTTC.

V gene TRBV19 combines with J gene TRBJ2-6; TRBD1 agrees at 10 bases. Trimming took 6 bases from V and 2 from J; bases not matched to a gene: 13. Germline values: CDR1 LNHDA, CDR2 SQIVND (reference sequence). The CDR3 contains 19 residues. As DNA, the CDR3 is TGTGCCAGTAGCACCCCGGACAGGGGGACCTCCCCTGGGGCCAACGTCCTGACTTTC. The encoded protein is CASSTPDRGTSPGANVLTF.

The chain carries TRBV20-1 and TRBJ2-7; D ambiguous. Germline CDR1 is DFQATT and CDR2 is SNEGSKA (reference sequence). The V gene lost 3 bases and the J gene lost 10 bases, with 13 bases spanning the gap. This CDR3 region has 11 residues. Here the CDR3 reads CSARGLVSQYF. The CDR3 DNA follows: TGCAGTGCTAGGGGTCTGGTGAGCCAGTACTTC.

J is TRBJ1-2 and V is TRBV10-3, with D possibly matching TRBD1 (5 bases). CDR1 is ENHRY, CDR2 SYGVKD, per germline. This CDR3 spans 15 amino acids. V dropped 6 bases and J dropped 8 bases, with 22 bases sitting between them. DNA for the CDR3: TGTGCCATCAGCCCTTCCACCCGGGCGGGGGAGGGCTACACCTTC. Protein sequence: CAISPSTRAGEGYTF.

The CDR3 region has the DNA TGTGCCAGCAGCGTCTTGACAGGGCTCAATTCACCCCTCCACTTT. This sequence encodes CASSVLTGLNSPLHF. The chain is built from TRBV7-2 and TRBJ1-6; 7 bases match TRBD1. The ends lost 5 bases at V and 7 bases at J; junction bases unmatched: 8. Germline-derived CDR1 and CDR2 are SGHTA and FQGNSA. This CDR3 spans 15 amino acids.

This chain connects TRBV29-1 to TRBJ1-2; D remains ambiguous. Germline lookup yields CDR1 SQVTM and CDR2 ANQGSEA. The CDR3 runs to 14 residues. Trimming took 2 bases from V and 4 from J, leaving 14 bases between them. The CDR3 here is CSVELAGRVYGYTF. For the CDR3, the DNA is TGCAGCGTTGAACTCGCAGGTAGAGTCTATGGCTACACCTTC.

The chain has TRBV6-5 and TRBJ2-5; D gene unclear. The CDR3 is 16 residues long. Germline-derived CDR1 and CDR2 are MNHEY and SVGAGI. Between the trimmed V and J ends, which lost 6 bases and 5 bases, there was a span of 22 bases. The CDR3 protein is CASSYWTFGSLETQYF. In DNA form, the CDR3 reads TGTGCCAGCAGCTATTGGACCTTCGGGTCCCTGGAGACCCAGTACTTC.

This clonotype was detected a few times. The chain is built from TRBV10-3 and TRBJ2-1; a weak D match, TRBD2 (5 bases). This CDR3 contains 13 residues. The germline V and J ends were trimmed by 7 bases and 1 base, with 8 bases remaining between them. Looked up from germline, CDR1 is ENHRY and CDR2 is SYGVKD. The CDR3 sequence is CAITSGSYNEQFF. The CDR3 DNA reads TGTGCCATCACAAGCGGTTCCTACAATGAGCAGTTCTTC.

The V call is TRBV4-1, the J call TRBJ2-7; the match to TRBD1 covers 9 bases. The CDR3 contains 13 residues. Germline V gene sequence: CDR1 MGHRA, CDR2 YSYEKL. V shed 4 bases and J 4 bases; nucleotides not matched to a gene: 2. The CDR3 DNA follows: TGCGCCAGCAGCCGAGGACAGGGGTACGAGCAGTACTTC. Protein: CASSRGQGYEQYF.

The J gene is TRBJ1-2, the V gene TRBV7-8, with 7 bases that match TRBD1. The CDR3 consists of 13 residues. The germline V gene has CDR1 SGHVS and CDR2 FQNEAQ. The V gene end was trimmed by 8 bases and the J gene end by 3 bases; junction bases not matched to a gene: 6. The CDR3 spells CASSRGCYYGYTF. DNA for the CDR3: TGTGCCAGCTCCAGGGGGTGCTACTATGGCTACACCTTC.